This T cell receptor (beta chain) was recorded in a study of T cell responses to AZD1222 COVID-19 vaccine. Profiling relied on immunoSEQ multiplex PCR, and the TCRdb table lists in-frame clones only, not all of them. The sample has approximately 260,000 clones; 90% to 95% are singletons. Trimming cost V 7 bases and J 9 bases, with 10 bases left between them. The CDR3 extends over 11 amino acids. The chain recombines TRBV12-3 or TRBV12-4 with TRBJ2-1; D uncertain. The input for sequencing was peripheral blood, taken on day 0 of AZD1222 vaccination. The clonotype comes from an adult in good health. This chain's CDR3 is CASTSKLEQFF. Written as DNA, the CDR3 is TGTGCCAGCACCTCCAAGCTTGAGCAGTTCTTC.